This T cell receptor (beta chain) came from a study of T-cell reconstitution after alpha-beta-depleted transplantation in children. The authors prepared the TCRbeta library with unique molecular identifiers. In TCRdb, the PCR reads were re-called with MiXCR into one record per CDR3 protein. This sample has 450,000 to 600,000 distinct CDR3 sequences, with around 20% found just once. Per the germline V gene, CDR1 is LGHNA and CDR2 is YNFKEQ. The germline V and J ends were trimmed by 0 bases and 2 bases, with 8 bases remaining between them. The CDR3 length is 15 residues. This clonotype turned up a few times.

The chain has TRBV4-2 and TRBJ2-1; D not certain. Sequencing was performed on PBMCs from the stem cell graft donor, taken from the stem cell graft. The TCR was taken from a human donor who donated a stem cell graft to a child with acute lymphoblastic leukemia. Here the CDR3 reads CASSQDLWAYNEQFF. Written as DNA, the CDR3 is TGTGCCAGCAGCCAAGATTTATGGGCCTACAATGAGCAGTTCTTC.